The 30 T cell receptor beta chains listed next were all sequenced from one sample in a study of post-analysis software for immune sequencing data. Findings of the study overall: In patients, five or six TRBV segments were more frequent than in controls, with TRBV5-6, TRBV5-1 and TRBV20-1 among them.

These receptors have no known antigen. Incorporated into the TCR beta cDNA libraries were unique molecular identifiers, which served to reduce PCR and sequencing biases. TCRdb re-analysed the PCR reads in MiXCR, keeping a single row per CDR3 protein. The table has about 200,000 distinct CDR3 sequences, 29% seen once. The material sequenced was blood. The receptor set was obtained from a girl between 2 and 17 years old with multiple sclerosis.

In the case of this clonotype: A much larger clonotype is one base distant, so this may be a read error. The genes are TRBV20-1 and TRBJ2-3, with D perhaps matching TRBD1 (6 bases). This CDR3 comprises 15 residues. Germline V gene data show CDR1 as DFQATT and CDR2 as SNEGSKA (reference sequence). V lost 5 bases and J 2 bases, leaving 17 bases between the germline ends. The CDR3 sequence: CSAGLSRGTTDTQYF. CDR3 nucleotides: TGCAGTGCTGGGCTTAGCAGGGGAACCACAGATACGCAGTATTTT.

This clonotype showed up many times. CDR3 bases: TGTGCCAGCAGTTACTTCAGGTCCTCTAATGAAAAACTGTTTTTT. Amino acids: CASSYFRSSNEKLFF. This sequence joins TRBV6-5 and TRBJ1-4; no clear D. The CDR3 has 15 residues. The germline CDR1 and CDR2 sequences are MNHEY and SVGAGI. Deletions cut 1 base from V and 3 bases from J, with 9 bases between.

Points on this clonotype: Since a much larger clone is just one base distant, this may be a read error. The chain links TRBV12-3 or TRBV12-4 to TRBJ2-4; D possibly corresponds to TRBD2 (5 bases). CDR3 size: 14 residues. Trimming took off 0 bases at V and 13 bases at J, with 16 bases between the two ends. The CDR3 DNA is TGTGCCAGCAGTTTAGCGAACGGGGTGGGTGAGCAGTACTTC. It specifies CASSLANGVGEQYF.

This chain uses TRBV7-2 with TRBJ2-3; a possible D gene is TRBD1 (7 bases). In germline, CDR1 is SGHTA, CDR2 FQGNSA. The CDR3 contains 18 residues. Trimming cost V 1 base and J 0 bases, with 17 bases left between them. The CDR3 coding sequence is TGTGCCAGCAGCTTAGGGCAGGCAGGGGGGTCTAGCACAGATACGCAGTATTTT. This encodes CASSLGQAGGSSTDTQYF.

This clonotype has only one observation. The chain carries TRBV5-1 and TRBJ1-4, with 9 positions matching TRBD1. V trimming: 2 bases; J trimming: 6 bases; junction bases outside the gene matches: 5. Germline V gene data show CDR1 as SGHRS and CDR2 as YFSETQ. The CDR3 is 15 residues long. The CDR3 reads CASSFGQGQDEKLFF. CDR3 coding DNA: TGCGCCAGCAGCTTCGGACAGGGGCAAGATGAAAAACTGTTTTTT.

This chain joins TRBV7-9 and TRBJ1-1, with unresolved D. Germline V gene data show CDR1 as SEHNR and CDR2 as FQNEAQ (reference sequence). This CDR3 has 13 residues. V dropped 11 bases and J dropped 1 base, with 14 bases sitting between them. The CDR3 sequence: CAAYSPENTEAFF. The CDR3 DNA follows: TGTGCCGCCTACTCCCCAGAGAACACTGAAGCTTTCTTT.

This clonotype came up many times. This rearrangement joins TRBV5-5 to TRBJ2-1; TRBD1 matches 11 bases. Trimming at V came to 5 bases and at J to 6 bases, leaving 4 bases not matched to a gene. Looked up from germline, CDR1 is SGHKS and CDR2 is YYEKEE (reference sequence). The length of the CDR3 is 14 residues. In DNA, the CDR3 is TGTGCCAGCAGAAAGGACAGGGGGCTCAATGAGCAGTTCTTC. Residues: CASRKDRGLNEQFF.

This clonotype was observed at least ten times. This chain's CDR3 is CASSSGTGSGQETQYF. DNA of the CDR3: TGTGCCAGCAGTTCTGGGACAGGATCTGGTCAAGAGACCCAGTACTTC. This chain uses TRBV28 with TRBJ2-5, with 8 bases matching TRBD1. The CDR3 extends over 16 amino acids. V shed 4 bases and J 2 bases; nucleotides not matched to a gene: 9. Germline V gene lookup returns CDR1 MDHEN and CDR2 SYDVKM.

This clonotype was seen ten or more times. CDR3 DNA sequence: TGTGCCAGCAGCCGAAATCCGACAGGGGCGTACTTC. Translated: CASSRNPTGAYF. The chain recombines TRBV5-6 with TRBJ2-7; 8 nucleotides align to TRBD1. The germline V gene has CDR1 SGHDT and CDR2 YYEEEE. The CDR3 spans 12 residues. The V gene end was trimmed by 4 bases and the J gene end by 12 bases; junction bases not matched to a gene: 9.

In its sample, this clonotype was seen many times. This chain connects TRBV5-4 to TRBJ1-6; D is possibly TRBD1 (6 bases). Per germline, CDR1 SGHNT and CDR2 YYREEE (reference sequence). V dropped 2 bases and J dropped 7 bases, with 10 bases sitting between them. This CDR3 spans 14 amino acids. For the CDR3, the DNA is TGTGCCAGCAGCTTACAGGGACGAAATTCACCCCTCCACTTT. It encodes CASSLQGRNSPLHF.

The chain has TRBV6-5 and TRBJ1-6; a weak D match, TRBD1 (5 bases). CDR3 length: 15 amino acids. Germline CDR1 MNHEY, CDR2 SVGAGI. V lost 0 bases and J 8 bases, leaving 11 bases between the germline ends. CDR3 region: CASSYSIQGDSPLHF. In nucleotides, the CDR3 is TGTGCCAGCAGTTACTCGATCCAGGGAGATTCACCCCTCCACTTT.

The chain carries TRBV18 and TRBJ1-1; TRBD1 matches 7 bases. J was trimmed by 0 bases and V by 9 bases; bases with no gene match: 4. The CDR3 spans 13 residues. In germline, CDR1 is KGHSH, CDR2 LQKENI. The CDR3 DNA reads as TGTGCCAGTAACAGGGGATTGAACACTGAAGCTTTCTTT. Amino acid sequence: CASNRGLNTEAFF.

This clonotype has a count of ten or more. Compared with germline, one end of the junction differs, possibly owing to a read error. The V gene is TRBV7-7, the J gene TRBJ2-7; no definite D call. Germline CDR1 and CDR2: SSHAT and FNYEAQ (reference sequence). The CDR3 extends over 13 amino acids. DNA for the CDR3: TGTGCTAGCAGCTTAGACTCGGGCCACGAGCAGTACTTC. This codes for CASSLDSGHEQYF.

In this sample, this clonotype turned up once. This chain joins TRBV19 and TRBJ1-5; 8 bases are shared with TRBD1. The CDR3 loop spans 16 amino acids. The germline V gene encodes CDR1 LNHDA and CDR2 SQIVND (reference sequence). V gave up 6 bases and J gave up 5 bases; unmatched junction bases: 12. The CDR3 loop is CASSATGAVTDQPQHF. The CDR3 nucleotides are TGTGCCAGTAGCGCGACAGGGGCCGTGACGGATCAGCCCCAGCATTTT.

The chain carries TRBV6-1 and TRBJ2-5; 8 positions agree with TRBD1. TRBJ2-7 explains the end of the DNA better; the J call may be wrong. This CDR3 region has 13 residues. Germline loops: CDR1 MNHNS, CDR2 SASEGT. The CDR3 sequence: CASSVTGAYEQYF. For the CDR3, the DNA is TGTGCCAGCAGTGTGACAGGGGCCTACGAGCAGTACTTC.

Details on this clonotype: A read error is possible here, since a much larger clone lies one base away. This chain joins TRBV3-1 and TRBJ2-1; 8 bases line up with TRBD2. In germline, CDR1 is LGHDT, CDR2 YNNKEL (reference sequence). The J segment lost 1 base and the V segment lost 7 bases, leaving 9 bases of the junction unmatched. This CDR3 region has 16 residues. The CDR3 loop is CASIPNRGGSYNEQFF. The CDR3 nucleotides read TGTGCCAGCATCCCTAACCGGGGGGGTTCCTACAATGAGCAGTTCTTC.

At least ten counts were recorded for this clonotype. The chain employs TRBV3-1 and TRBJ1-4, with TRBD1 as a possible D gene (6 bases). V was trimmed by 2 bases and J by 8 bases, leaving 15 bases between them. Germline V gene sequence: CDR1 LGHDT, CDR2 YNNKEL (reference sequence). The CDR3 consists of 15 residues. CDR3 in amino acids: CASSQRLTGREKLFF. In nucleotides, the CDR3 is TGTGCCAGCAGCCAACGGTTAACAGGGCGGGAAAAACTGTTTTTT.

This sequence joins TRBV20-1 and TRBJ1-6, with a possible D match to TRBD1 (5 bases). CDR3 length: 14 amino acids. CDR1 and CDR2 (germline): DFQATT, SNEGSKA (reference sequence). Trimming left V 1 base short and J 9 bases short, with 13 bases between. The CDR3 DNA is TGCAGTGCTAGAGTGACAGATCGTGGTTCACCCCTCCACTTT. This sequence encodes CSARVTDRGSPLHF.

Of note for this clonotype: A read error may explain this, as a much larger clone is one base away. This chain links TRBV6-5 with TRBJ2-1; D might be TRBD2 (5 bases). Trimming stripped 6 bases from V and 8 bases from J, with 20 bases between. Germline values: CDR1 MNHEY, CDR2 SVGAGI. There are 15 residues in the CDR3. This chain's CDR3 is CASRKMPRPGDEQFF. The CDR3 nucleotides are TGTGCCAGCAGGAAGATGCCGAGGCCCGGGGATGAGCAGTTCTTC.

This chain connects TRBV5-1 to TRBJ1-2; unclear D gene. With 4 bases removed from V and 1 base from J, the gap between germline ends came to 14 bases. Germline CDR1 is SGHRS and CDR2 is YFSETQ. The CDR3 extends over 15 amino acids. CDR3 amino acids: CASSAGRSVNYGYTF. Written as DNA, the CDR3 is TGCGCCAGCAGCGCCGGCAGGTCGGTTAACTATGGCTACACCTTC.

This clonotype was picked up many times. The chain couples TRBV10-1 to TRBJ2-3; D is ambiguous. The germline V and J ends were trimmed by 0 bases and 2 bases, with 9 bases remaining between them. This CDR3 region has 15 residues. The V gene's germline CDR1 is WNHNN and CDR2 SYGVQD (reference sequence). The CDR3 DNA is TGCGCCAGCAGTGAGTCGAAAGCAGACACAGATACGCAGTATTTT. Its translation is CASSESKADTDTQYF.

In its sample, this clonotype was seen a few times. This sequence may be a read error, since a much larger clone differs from it by one base. This chain connects TRBV28 to TRBJ2-7; D unclear. V lost 6 bases, J lost 2 bases, and 5 bases lay in between. Germline CDR1 and CDR2: MDHEN and SYDVKM. The CDR3 extends over 11 amino acids. The CDR3 protein is CASSPAYEQYF. The DNA for the CDR3 is TGTGCCAGCAGCCCAGCCTACGAGCAGTACTTC.

In regard to this clonotype: Just one base apart from a much larger clone, this may be a read error. The chain uses TRBV20-1 and TRBJ2-1; 11 bases are a match to TRBD2. CDR1 DFQATT and CDR2 SNEGSKA come from the germline V gene (reference sequence). Germline trimming cut 6 bases from V and 7 bases from J; bases unmatched to any gene: 11. The CDR3 spans 15 residues. In DNA form, the CDR3 reads TGCAGTGCCAAACCTACTAGCGGGAGTGCGAATGAGCAGTTCTTC. Its protein is CSAKPTSGSANEQFF.

To note about this clonotype: A clone one base away is much larger, so this may be a read error. The chain employs TRBV5-6 and TRBJ2-5, with 9 bases lining up with TRBD1. Trimming at V came to 3 bases and at J to 11 bases, leaving 11 bases not matched to a gene. Looked up from germline, CDR1 is SGHDT and CDR2 is YYEEEE. This CDR3 is 14 amino acids long. CDR3 nucleotide sequence: TGTGCCAGCAGCTCCGGGACAGGGTGGAATGAGCAGTACTTC. Translation: CASSSGTGWNEQYF.

This clonotype was seen a handful of times. CDR3 loop: CASSLRGWNSPLHF. The CDR3 DNA follows: TGTGCCAGCAGCCTCAGGGGCTGGAATTCACCCCTCCACTTT. V is TRBV3-1 and J is TRBJ1-6, with D possibly TRBD1 on 6 matching bases. V was cut by 4 bases and J by 7 bases, with 11 bases left in between. Germline CDR1 and CDR2: LGHDT and YNNKEL (reference sequence). The CDR3 loop spans 14 amino acids.

The CDR3 protein is CASSQDNLAGGHDTQYF. CDR3 nucleotides: TGTGCCAGCAGCCAAGATAACCTAGCGGGGGGGCACGATACGCAGTATTTT. The V gene is TRBV4-2, the J gene TRBJ2-3, with 12 positions matching TRBD2. The trim removed 0 bases at V and 6 bases at J, leaving 7 bases unmatched. Germline V gene data show CDR1 as LGHNA and CDR2 as YNFKEQ. This CDR3 spans 17 amino acids.

Comments on this clonotype: A clone one base away is much larger, so this may be a read error. The chain uses TRBV5-1 and TRBJ2-5; D call uncertain. Trimming cost V 0 bases and J 11 bases, with 11 bases left between them. CDR3 length: 12 amino acids. Germline assignment: CDR1 SGHRS and CDR2 YFSETQ. The CDR3 DNA reads as TGCGCCAGCAGCTTGGTTCTCGATGAGCAGTACTTC. Translating it yields CASSLVLDEQYF. Variable domain in full (rest from reference TRBV5-1 and TRBJ2-5): KAGVTQTPRYLIKTRGQQVTLSCSPISGHRSVSWYQQTPGQGLQFLFEYFSETQRNKGNFPGRFSGRQFSNSRSEMNVSTLELGDSALYLCASSLVLDEQYFGPGTRLLVL.

On this clonotype itself: The missing conserved phenylalanine or tryptophan at the end of this CDR3 makes a read error likely. V and J are TRBV5-1 and TRBJ2-3; maybe TRBD1 (6 bases). V lost 0 bases and J lost 0, with 11 bases in between. The CDR3 is 16 residues long. CDR1 is SGHRS, CDR2 YFSETQ, per germline. The CDR3 region has the DNA TGCGCCAGCAGCTTGGAGGGGGTTAGGAGCACAGATACGCAGTATTTG. Its protein is CASSLEGVRSTDTQYL.

Points on this clonotype: One junction end disagrees with the germline gene, perhaps due to a read error. This chain uses TRBV7-8 with TRBJ2-7; the D gene could be TRBD1 or TRBD2 (6 bases each). Looked up from germline, CDR1 is SGHVS and CDR2 is FQNEAQ. The CDR3 is 12 residues long. The CDR3 loop is CAGSLGGSEQYF. CDR3 DNA sequence: TGTGCCGGCAGCTTAGGGGGGAGCGAGCAGTACTTC.

In this sample, this clonotype turned up a few times. The rearrangement links TRBV4-1 to TRBJ1-3; D is ambiguous. CDR1 and CDR2 (germline): MGHRA, YSYEKL. The CDR3 consists of 15 residues. V dropped 4 bases and J dropped 0 bases, with 10 bases sitting between them. The CDR3 DNA reads as TGCGCCAGCAGCCTTCTGCGGAGCTCTGGAAACACCATATATTTT. It is translated as CASSLLRSSGNTIYF.